This TCR beta chain comes out of a study of T cell responses to AZD1222 COVID-19 vaccine. TCRdb's copy holds only in-frame clones and misses some; the assay was immunoSEQ multiplex PCR. The sample carries some 47,000 clones, more than 80% recorded once. This clone appeared a few times. The sequence came from an adult in good health. The material sequenced was peripheral blood, taken on day 0 of AZD1222 vaccination.

CDR3 bases: TGTGCCAGCTCACCACCGGGCGACAGGGGGTGGTATTCACCCCTCCACTTT. The encoded protein is CASSPPGDRGWYSPLHF. The rearrangement uses TRBV18 and TRBJ1-6, with 9 bases matching TRBD1. This CDR3 region has 17 residues. V gave up 0 bases and J gave up 8 bases; unmatched junction bases: 8. Per the germline V gene, CDR1 is KGHSH and CDR2 is LQKENI.